This T cell receptor beta chain stems from a study of cytomegalovirus exposure and HLA in healthy donors. Regarding the study as a whole: Rare sequences made up most TCRs, while some public TCRs were found in many donors. There were several of the most significant clusters that appeared linked to common viral pathogens in a later analysis. With later analysis, a missense DCLRE1C variant became linked to TCR beta V- and J-gene trimming.

With respect to this clone: The antigen remains undetermined.

The PCR ran on 60 Vbeta and 13 Jbeta primers. The repertoire was sequenced with immunoSEQ multiplex PCR; TCRdb's copy has only in-frame clones and lacks some. The sample records about 110,000 clones, roughly 71% being singletons. Trimming left V 6 bases short and J 4 bases short, with 9 bases between. The CDR3 sequence is 13 residues long. CDR1 and CDR2 from the germline V gene are SGHAT and FQNNGV. The study sampled nominally healthy donors, though unrecorded immune exposures were likely. Sequences were obtained from PBMCs. This TCR came from a woman in her 70s in good health and CMV-seropositive. The chain recombines TRBV11-2 with TRBJ2-2, with D possibly matching TRBD1 (5 bases). The CDR3, as DNA: TGTGCCAGCAGGCAGGGCACCACCGGGGAGCTGTTTTTT. Its protein is CASRQGTTGELFF.